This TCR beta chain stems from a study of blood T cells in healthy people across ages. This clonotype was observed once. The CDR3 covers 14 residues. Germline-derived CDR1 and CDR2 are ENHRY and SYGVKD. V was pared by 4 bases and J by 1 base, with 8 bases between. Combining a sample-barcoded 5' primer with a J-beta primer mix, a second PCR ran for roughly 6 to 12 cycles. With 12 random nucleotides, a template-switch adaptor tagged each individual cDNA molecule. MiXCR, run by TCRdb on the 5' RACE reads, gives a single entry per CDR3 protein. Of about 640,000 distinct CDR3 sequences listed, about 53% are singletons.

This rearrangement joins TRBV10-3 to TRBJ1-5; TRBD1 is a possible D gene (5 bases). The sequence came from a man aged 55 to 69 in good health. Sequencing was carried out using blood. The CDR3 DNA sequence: TGTGCCATCAGTGGGGGGGGAAGCAATCAGCCCCAGCATTTT. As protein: CAISGGGSNQPQHF.